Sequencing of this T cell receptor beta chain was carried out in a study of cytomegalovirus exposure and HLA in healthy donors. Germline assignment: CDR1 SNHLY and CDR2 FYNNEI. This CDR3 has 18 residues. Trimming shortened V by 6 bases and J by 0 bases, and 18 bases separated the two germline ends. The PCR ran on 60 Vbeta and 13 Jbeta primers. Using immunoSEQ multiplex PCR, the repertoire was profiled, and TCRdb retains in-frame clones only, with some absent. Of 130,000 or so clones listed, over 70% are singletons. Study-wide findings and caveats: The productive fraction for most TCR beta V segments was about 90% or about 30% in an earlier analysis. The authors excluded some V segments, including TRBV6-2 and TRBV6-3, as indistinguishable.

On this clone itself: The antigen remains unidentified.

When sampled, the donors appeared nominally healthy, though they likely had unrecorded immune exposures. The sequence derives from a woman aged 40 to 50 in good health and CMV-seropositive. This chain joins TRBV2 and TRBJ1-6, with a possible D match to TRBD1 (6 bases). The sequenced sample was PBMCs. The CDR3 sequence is CASSEQGSVNSYNSPLHF. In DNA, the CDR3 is TGTGCCAGCAGCGAACAGGGCTCGGTGAACTCCTATAATTCACCCCTCCACTTT.